These 6 T cell receptor beta chains were all obtained from the same sample, sequenced in a study of T cells in Graves' hyperthyroidism and ophthalmopathy. Regions amplified from RNA transcripts were the TCR beta CDR3 regions. When the TCR CDR3 underwent first-round RT-PCR, the HTBI primer set was used. From the multiplex PCR reads, TCRdb called clonotypes with MiXCR, one entry per CDR3 protein. The table lists about 540,000 distinct CDR3 sequences, about half of them singletons. Sequencing was carried out using peripheral blood or thyroid tissue (not recorded which). The receptors come from a woman aged 18-29 years with Graves' hyperthyroidism.

The V and J genes are TRBV7-9 and TRBJ1-3; D unclear. The CDR3 loop spans 12 amino acids. The germline V and J ends were trimmed by 5 bases and 14 bases, with 16 bases remaining between them. CDR1 is SEHNR, CDR2 FQNEAQ, per germline (reference sequence). CDR3 DNA: TGTGCCAGCAGCCAGAGGTCCAGCGCCGTATATTTT. Translating gives CASSQRSSAVYF.

This clonotype showed up many times. The rearrangement joins TRBV7-8 to TRBJ2-7, with D possibly TRBD1 on 5 matching bases. The CDR3 loop spans 15 amino acids. Germline V gives CDR1 SGHVS, CDR2 FQNEAQ. Deletions cut 2 bases from V and 3 bases from J, with 14 bases between. CDR3 sequence (DNA): TGTGCCAGCAGCTTATTAACAGGAGCTTTCTACGAGCAGTACTTC. It translates to CASSLLTGAFYEQYF.

This clonotype appeared many times. This chain links TRBV12-3 or TRBV12-4 with TRBJ2-7; 9 bases are shared with TRBD1. The length of the CDR3 is 14 residues. The trim removed 3 bases at V and 5 bases at J, leaving 5 bases unmatched. The CDR3 DNA follows: TGTGCCAGCAGTTTGTTCACAGGGGGCCACGAGCAGTACTTC. Translation: CASSLFTGGHEQYF.

In nucleotides, the CDR3 is TGCAGTGCTAGACACGACTTAGGGAATATGCCCTACGAGCAGTACTTC. It encodes CSARHDLGNMPYEQYF. The chain combines TRBV20-1 with TRBJ2-7, with D unclear. This CDR3 is 16 amino acids long. Germline-derived CDR1 and CDR2 are DFQATT and SNEGSKA (reference sequence). Between the trimmed V and J ends, which lost 2 bases and 2 bases, there was a span of 19 bases.

The chain joins TRBV7-9 to TRBJ2-5, with D possibly TRBD2 on 5 matching bases. The CDR3 is 13 residues long. Trimming shortened V by 5 bases and J by 11 bases, and 18 bases separated the two germline ends. Germline lookup yields CDR1 SEHNR and CDR2 FQNEAQ (reference sequence). The DNA of the CDR3 is TGTGCCAGCAGCGCTGGTCCGCCGGGAAATCAGTACTTC. This sequence encodes CASSAGPPGNQYF.

The chain joins TRBV11-1 to TRBJ2-3; tentative D call: TRBD2 (6 bases). The V and J ends lost 3 bases and 4 bases respectively, with 29 bases between them. CDR1 is SGHAT, CDR2 FQDESV, per germline (reference sequence). The CDR3 length is 20 residues. DNA of the CDR3: TGTGCCAGCAGCTTCCACCCGGGAGATAAGGTGGGATACCCTCCAGATACGCAGTATTTT. It specifies CASSFHPGDKVGYPPDTQYF.